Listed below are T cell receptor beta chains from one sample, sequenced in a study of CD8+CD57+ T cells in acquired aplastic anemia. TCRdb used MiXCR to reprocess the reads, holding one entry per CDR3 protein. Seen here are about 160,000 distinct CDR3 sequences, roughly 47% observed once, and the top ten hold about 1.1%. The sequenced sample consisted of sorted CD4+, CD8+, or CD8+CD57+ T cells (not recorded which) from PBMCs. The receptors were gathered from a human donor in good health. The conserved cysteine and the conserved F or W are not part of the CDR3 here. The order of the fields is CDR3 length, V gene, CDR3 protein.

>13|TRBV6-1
ASARDRSSGDTIY
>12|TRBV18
ASSPAQGARGYT
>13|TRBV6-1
ASSLSSGSRDTQY
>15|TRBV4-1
ASSQDLLGGVGETQY
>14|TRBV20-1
SARALLAGVTDTQY
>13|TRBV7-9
ASSNSGTPRRGYT
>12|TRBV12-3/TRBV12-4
ASILTGVRTEAF
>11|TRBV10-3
AISQRDPDTQY
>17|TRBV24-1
ATSTSRTCWVPPHTEAF
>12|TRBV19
ASSIGVAGNTIY
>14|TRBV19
ASTPGGFSYNSPLH
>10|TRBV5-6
ASSLRGHEQY
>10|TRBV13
ASSPEGGEQY
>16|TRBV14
ASSRKVLGPGENTEAF